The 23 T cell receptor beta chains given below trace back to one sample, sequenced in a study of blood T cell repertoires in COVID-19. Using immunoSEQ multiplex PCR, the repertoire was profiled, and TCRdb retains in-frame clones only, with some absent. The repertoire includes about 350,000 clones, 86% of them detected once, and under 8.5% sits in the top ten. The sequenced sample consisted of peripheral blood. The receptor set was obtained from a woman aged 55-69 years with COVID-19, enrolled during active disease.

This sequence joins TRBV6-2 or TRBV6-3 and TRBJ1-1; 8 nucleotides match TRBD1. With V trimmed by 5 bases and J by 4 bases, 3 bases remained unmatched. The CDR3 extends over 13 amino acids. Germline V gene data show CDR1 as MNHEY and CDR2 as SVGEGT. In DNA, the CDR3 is TGTGCCAGCAGTCCCACAGGGGGCACTGAAGCTTTCTTT. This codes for CASSPTGGTEAFF.

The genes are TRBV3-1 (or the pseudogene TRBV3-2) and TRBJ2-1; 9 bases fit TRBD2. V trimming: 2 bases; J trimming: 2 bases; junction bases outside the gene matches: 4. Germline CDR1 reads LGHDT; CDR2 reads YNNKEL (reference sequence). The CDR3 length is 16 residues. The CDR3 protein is CASSQSQRGAYNEQFF. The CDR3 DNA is TGTGCCAGCAGCCAAAGTCAGCGGGGGGCCTACAATGAGCAGTTCTTC.

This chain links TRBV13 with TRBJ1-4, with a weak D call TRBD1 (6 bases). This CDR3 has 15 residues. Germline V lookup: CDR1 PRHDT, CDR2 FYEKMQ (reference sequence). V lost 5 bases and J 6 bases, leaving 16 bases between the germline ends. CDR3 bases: TGTGCCAGCAGCCCTGGGGGCAGGGCGGATGAAAAACTGTTTTTT. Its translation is CASSPGGRADEKLFF.

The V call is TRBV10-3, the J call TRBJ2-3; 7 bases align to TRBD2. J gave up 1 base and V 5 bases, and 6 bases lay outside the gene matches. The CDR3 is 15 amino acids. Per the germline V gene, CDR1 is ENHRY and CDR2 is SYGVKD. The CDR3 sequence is CAISPLADGTDTQYF. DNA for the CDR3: TGTGCCATCAGTCCTCTAGCGGACGGCACAGATACGCAGTATTTT.

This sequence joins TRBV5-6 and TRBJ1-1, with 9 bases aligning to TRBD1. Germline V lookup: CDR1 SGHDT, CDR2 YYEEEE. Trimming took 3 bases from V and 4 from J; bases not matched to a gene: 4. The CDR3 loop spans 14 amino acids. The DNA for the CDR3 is TGTGCCAGCAGCTGGGACAGGGCGGGCACTGAAGCTTTCTTT. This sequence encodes CASSWDRAGTEAFF.

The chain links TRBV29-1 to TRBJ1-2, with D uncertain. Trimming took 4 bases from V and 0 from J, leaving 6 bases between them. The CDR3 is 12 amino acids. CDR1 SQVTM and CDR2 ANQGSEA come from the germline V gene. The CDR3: CSVAAANYGYTF. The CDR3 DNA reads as TGCAGCGTTGCGGCGGCTAACTATGGCTACACCTTC.

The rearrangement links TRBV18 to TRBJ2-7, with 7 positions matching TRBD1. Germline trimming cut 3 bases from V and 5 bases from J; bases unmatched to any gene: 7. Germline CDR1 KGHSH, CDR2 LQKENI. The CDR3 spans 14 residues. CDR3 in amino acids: CASSPGQAPNEQYF. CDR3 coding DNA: TGTGCCAGCTCACCTGGACAGGCCCCTAACGAGCAGTACTTC.

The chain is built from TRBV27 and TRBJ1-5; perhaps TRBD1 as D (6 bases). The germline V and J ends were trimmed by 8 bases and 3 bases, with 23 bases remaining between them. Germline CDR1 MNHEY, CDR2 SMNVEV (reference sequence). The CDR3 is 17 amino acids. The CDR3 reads CASGGGGVVTNNQPQHF. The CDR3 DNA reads TGTGCCAGCGGAGGGGGAGGGGTCGTAACAAACAATCAGCCCCAGCATTTT.

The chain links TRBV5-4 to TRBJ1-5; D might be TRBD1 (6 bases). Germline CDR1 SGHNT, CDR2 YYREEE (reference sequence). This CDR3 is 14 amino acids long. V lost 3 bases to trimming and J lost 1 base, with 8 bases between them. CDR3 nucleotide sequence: TGTGCCAGCAGCTCCGACAGGAGCAATCAGCCCCAGCATTTT. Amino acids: CASSSDRSNQPQHF.

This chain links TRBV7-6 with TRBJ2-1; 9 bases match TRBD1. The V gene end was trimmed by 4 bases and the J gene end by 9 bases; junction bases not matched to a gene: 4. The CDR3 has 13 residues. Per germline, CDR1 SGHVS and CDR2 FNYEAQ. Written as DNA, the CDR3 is TGTGCCAGCAGCTCCACAGGGGGCCGTGAGCAGTTCTTC. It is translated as CASSSTGGREQFF. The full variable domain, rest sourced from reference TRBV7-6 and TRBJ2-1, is GAGVSQSPRYKVTKRGQDVALRCDPISGHVSLYWYRQALGQGPEFLTYFNYEAQQDKSGLPNDRFSAERPEGSISTLTIQRTEQRDSAMYRCASSSTGGREQFFGPGTRLTVL.

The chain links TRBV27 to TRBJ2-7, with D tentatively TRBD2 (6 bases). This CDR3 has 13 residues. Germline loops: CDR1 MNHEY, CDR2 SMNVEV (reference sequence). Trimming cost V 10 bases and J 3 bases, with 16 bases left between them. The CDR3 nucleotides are TGTGCCACTACGGGACTCGCCGGCTACGAGCAGTACTTC. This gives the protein CATTGLAGYEQYF.

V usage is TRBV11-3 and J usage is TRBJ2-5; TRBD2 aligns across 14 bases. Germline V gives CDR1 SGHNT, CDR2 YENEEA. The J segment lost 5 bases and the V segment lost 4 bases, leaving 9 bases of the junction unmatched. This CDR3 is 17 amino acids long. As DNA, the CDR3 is TGTGCCAGCAGCTCCATGACTAGCGGGGGGGCAGGGGAGACCCAGTACTTC. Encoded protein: CASSSMTSGGAGETQYF.

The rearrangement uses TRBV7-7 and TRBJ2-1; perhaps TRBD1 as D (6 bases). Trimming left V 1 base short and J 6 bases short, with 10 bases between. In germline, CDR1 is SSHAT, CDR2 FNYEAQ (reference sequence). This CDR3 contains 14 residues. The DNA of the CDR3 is TGTGCCAGCAGCTTAGATCGGGACACCAATGAGCAGTTCTTC. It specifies CASSLDRDTNEQFF.

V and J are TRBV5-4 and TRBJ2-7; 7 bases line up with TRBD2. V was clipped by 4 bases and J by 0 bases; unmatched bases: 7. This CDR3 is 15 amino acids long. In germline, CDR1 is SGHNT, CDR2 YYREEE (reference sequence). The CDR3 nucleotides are TGTGCCAGCAGCCTCACTAGCGACTACTCCTACGAGCAGTACTTC. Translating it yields CASSLTSDYSYEQYF.

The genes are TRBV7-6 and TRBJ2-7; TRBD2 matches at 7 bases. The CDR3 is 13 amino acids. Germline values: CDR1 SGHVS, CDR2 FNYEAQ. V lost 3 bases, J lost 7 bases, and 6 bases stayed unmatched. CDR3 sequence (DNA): TGTGCCAGCAGCTTGCAACCGGGACTAGAGCAGTACTTC. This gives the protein CASSLQPGLEQYF.

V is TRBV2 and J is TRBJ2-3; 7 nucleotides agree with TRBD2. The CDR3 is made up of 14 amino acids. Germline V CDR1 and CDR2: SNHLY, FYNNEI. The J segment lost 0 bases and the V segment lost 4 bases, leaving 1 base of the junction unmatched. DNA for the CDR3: TGTGCCAGCAGTGGGGGGGGGAGCACAGATACGCAGTATTTT. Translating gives CASSGGGSTDTQYF. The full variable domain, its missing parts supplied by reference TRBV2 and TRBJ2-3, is EPEVTQTPSHQVTQMGQEVILRCVPISNHLYFYWYRQILGQKVEFLVSFYNNEISEKSEIFDDQFSVERPDGSNFTLKIRSTKLEDSAMYFCASSGGGSTDTQYFGPGTRLTVL.

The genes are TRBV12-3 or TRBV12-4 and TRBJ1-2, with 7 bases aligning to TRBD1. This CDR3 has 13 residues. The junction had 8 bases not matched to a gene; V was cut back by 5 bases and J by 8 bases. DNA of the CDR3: TGTGCCAGCAGTGTTCATACAGGGGAGGGCTACACCTTC. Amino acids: CASSVHTGEGYTF.

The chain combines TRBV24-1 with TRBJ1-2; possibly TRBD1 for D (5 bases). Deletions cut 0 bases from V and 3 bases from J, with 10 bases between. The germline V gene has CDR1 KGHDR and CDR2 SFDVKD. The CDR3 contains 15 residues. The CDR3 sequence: CATSDLYRPHYGYTF. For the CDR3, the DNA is TGTGCCACCAGTGATTTGTACAGGCCCCACTATGGCTACACCTTC.

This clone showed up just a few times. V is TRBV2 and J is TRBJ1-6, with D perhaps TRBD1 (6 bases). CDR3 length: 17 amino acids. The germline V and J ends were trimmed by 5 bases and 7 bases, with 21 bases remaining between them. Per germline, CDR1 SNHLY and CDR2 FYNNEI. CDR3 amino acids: CASSLMMGGRENSPLHF. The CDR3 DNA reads TGTGCCAGCAGTCTAATGATGGGGGGGCGGGAGAATTCACCCCTCCACTTT. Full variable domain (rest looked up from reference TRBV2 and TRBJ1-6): EPEVTQTPSHQVTQMGQEVILRCVPISNHLYFYWYRQILGQKVEFLVSFYNNEISEKSEIFDDQFSVERPDGSNFTLKIRSTKLEDSAMYFCASSLMMGGRENSPLHFGNGTRLTVT.

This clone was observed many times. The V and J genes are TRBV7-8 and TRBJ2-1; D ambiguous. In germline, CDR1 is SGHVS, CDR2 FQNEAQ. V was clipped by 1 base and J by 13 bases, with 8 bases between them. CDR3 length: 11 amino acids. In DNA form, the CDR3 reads TGTGCCAGCAGCTTAGGTAGTAACCAGTTCTTC. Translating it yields CASSLGSNQFF.

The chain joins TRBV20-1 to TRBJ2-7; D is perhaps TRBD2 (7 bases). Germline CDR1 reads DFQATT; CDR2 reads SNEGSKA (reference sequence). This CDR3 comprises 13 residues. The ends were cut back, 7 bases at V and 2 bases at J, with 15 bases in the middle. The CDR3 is CSVIEGGAYEQYF. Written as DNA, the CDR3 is TGCAGTGTTATTGAGGGGGGGGCCTACGAGCAGTACTTC.

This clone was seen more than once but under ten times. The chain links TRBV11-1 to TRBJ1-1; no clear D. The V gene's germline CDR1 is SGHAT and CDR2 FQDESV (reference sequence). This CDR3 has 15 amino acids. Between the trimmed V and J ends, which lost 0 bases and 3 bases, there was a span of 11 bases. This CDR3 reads CASSLARGSYTEAFF. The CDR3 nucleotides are TGTGCCAGCAGCTTAGCCCGGGGAAGTTACACTGAAGCTTTCTTT.

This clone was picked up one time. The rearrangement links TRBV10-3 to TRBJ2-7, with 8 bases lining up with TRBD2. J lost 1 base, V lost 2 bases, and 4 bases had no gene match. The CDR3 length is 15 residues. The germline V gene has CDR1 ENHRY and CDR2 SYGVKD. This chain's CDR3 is CAISEPASGSYEQYF. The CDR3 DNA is TGTGCCATCAGTGAGCCTGCTAGCGGGTCCTACGAGCAGTACTTC.